The rows below give T cell receptor beta chains drawn from one sample of a study of CD8+ T cells in alopecia areata. The protocol was immunoSEQ multiplex PCR, while the TCRdb copy is restricted to in-frame clones and leaves out a portion. The repertoire holds around 99,000 clones, with about four fifths as singletons. The sample consisted of CD8+ T cells sorted from blood, taken at week 24, from a patient treated with tofacitinib. The receptor source for this set is a human donor with alopecia areata. CDR3s include the opening cysteine and the closing phenylalanine or tryptophan. D genes are given only for firm matches.

CDR3 protein	D gene	V gene	J gene
CASSLAPGEILAKNIQYF	NA	TRBV7-9	TRBJ2-4
CASSLEGSGQENTGELFF	TRBD1	TRBV7-8	TRBJ2-2
CASSEPLGTDTQYF	NA	TRBV2	TRBJ2-3
CASSQGDRNTGELFF	NA	TRBV4-1	TRBJ2-2
CASRDTGELFF	NA	TRBV7-6	TRBJ2-2
CASSTSSGSSYNEQFF	TRBD2	TRBV7-8	TRBJ2-1
CASSPGQGLSYNEQFF	TRBD1	TRBV9	TRBJ2-1
CASSYGLASTSNEQFF	NA	TRBV6-5	TRBJ2-1
CASSSGTSGISGANVLTF	TRBD2	TRBV5-1	TRBJ2-6
CASSLDESGVYGYTF	NA	TRBV14	TRBJ1-2
CASSVAGQETQYF	NA	TRBV9	TRBJ2-5
CASSDSPAPADTQYF	NA	TRBV2	TRBJ2-3
CASSHRDRALFF	TRBD1	TRBV4-1	TRBJ1-4
CASSFRFGYEQYF	NA	TRBV5-1	TRBJ2-7
CASSPPGLAGAETQYF	TRBD2	TRBV4-1	TRBJ2-5
CASSPYSGTGGEKLFF	TRBD1	TRBV9	TRBJ1-4
CATVMGIGGHEQFF	NA	TRBV6-5	TRBJ2-1
CASRDVAPEQFF	NA	TRBV2	TRBJ2-1
CASSVEGTRNSPLHF	NA	TRBV9	TRBJ1-6
CASSISGGDSNQPQHF	NA	TRBV19	TRBJ1-5
CASSVGTIPLETQYF	TRBD2	TRBV10-2	TRBJ2-5
CASSTTANYGYTF	NA	TRBV19	TRBJ1-2
CASSLAGPKEAQYF	NA	TRBV7-6	TRBJ2-5
CASSFGTGENEQYF	TRBD1	TRBV5-1	TRBJ2-7
CASSVLLAGSYNEQFF	TRBD2	TRBV9	TRBJ2-1
CASSAGPQSYEQYF	NA	TRBV28	TRBJ2-7
CSVGLNEQFF	NA	TRBV29-1	TRBJ2-1
CSYRDTANTEAFF	NA	TRBV29-1	TRBJ1-1
CASSDYSPVEQYF	NA	TRBV2	TRBJ2-7
CASSSRTDHTDTQYF	NA	TRBV27	TRBJ2-3
CASSLEGLPHYEQYF	NA	TRBV5-6	TRBJ2-7
CASSLLYATYGYTF	NA	TRBV5-6	TRBJ1-2
CASSERSGGFSYEQYF	TRBD2	TRBV2	TRBJ2-7
CSVDNWTGEQYF	NA	TRBV29-1	TRBJ2-5
CASSLFDSNQPQHF	NA	TRBV7-2	TRBJ1-5
CASSYLAGDTGELFF	TRBD2	TRBV6-5	TRBJ2-2
CASSAGLGTDNEQFF	NA	TRBV5-1	TRBJ2-1
CASSLNRAYESEAFF	NA	TRBV27	TRBJ1-1
CASSLGSNEQFF	NA	TRBV27	TRBJ2-1
CASSQVSWTEAFF	NA	TRBV4-3	TRBJ1-1
CASSPQGYNEKLFF	NA	TRBV5-1	TRBJ1-4
CASSSSWSSYNEQFF	NA	TRBV11-2	TRBJ2-1
CASSSNRHLTGTEAFF	TRBD1	TRBV7-9	TRBJ1-1
CASSTTGHNYGYTF	TRBD1	TRBV4-1	TRBJ1-2
CAWSRGVGDTEAFF	NA	TRBV30	TRBJ1-1
CASSSGLIGTEAFF	NA	TRBV5-1	TRBJ1-1
CASSARDRGIEQYF	TRBD1	TRBV7-2	TRBJ2-7
CASSSGTGDTEAFF	TRBD1	TRBV2	TRBJ1-1
CASSNPENSSYEQYF	NA	TRBV21-1	TRBJ2-7
CASSLKRLAGGELFF	TRBD2	TRBV27	TRBJ2-2
CASSVGFSGTYEQYF	TRBD2	TRBV9	TRBJ2-7
CAISEGSYEQYF	NA	TRBV10-3	TRBJ2-7
CASSMEGTAQYF	NA	TRBV19	TRBJ2-5
CASSYQTGGSEQYF	TRBD1	TRBV6-5	TRBJ2-7
CASSLDLGAGWGYEQYF	NA	TRBV11-2	TRBJ2-7